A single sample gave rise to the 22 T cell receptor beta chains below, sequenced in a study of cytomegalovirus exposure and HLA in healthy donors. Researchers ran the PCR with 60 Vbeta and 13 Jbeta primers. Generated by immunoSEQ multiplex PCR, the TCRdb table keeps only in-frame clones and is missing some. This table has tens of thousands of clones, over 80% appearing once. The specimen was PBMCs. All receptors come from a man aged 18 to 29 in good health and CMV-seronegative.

For the CDR3, the DNA is TGCGCCAGCAGCTGGCGGACTAGCTCCTACAATGAGCAGTTCTTC. Translation gives CASSWRTSSYNEQFF. This chain joins TRBV5-1 and TRBJ2-1; 7 nucleotides match TRBD2. This CDR3 comprises 15 residues. The germline V gene encodes CDR1 SGHRS and CDR2 YFSETQ. With 3 bases clipped from V and 0 bases from J, the junction kept 3 bases outside the gene matches. Looking up the rest from reference TRBV5-1 and TRBJ2-1 gives the full variable domain: KAGVTQTPRYLIKTRGQQVTLSCSPISGHRSVSWYQQTPGQGLQFLFEYFSETQRNKGNFPGRFSGRQFSNSRSEMNVSTLELGDSALYLCASSWRTSSYNEQFFGPGTRLTVL.

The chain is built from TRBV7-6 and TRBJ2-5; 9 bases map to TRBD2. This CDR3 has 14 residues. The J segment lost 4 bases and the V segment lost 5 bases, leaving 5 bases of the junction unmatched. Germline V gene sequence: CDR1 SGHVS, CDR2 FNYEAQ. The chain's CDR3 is CASSLSGRGETQYF. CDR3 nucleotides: TGTGCCAGCAGCCTTAGCGGGAGAGGAGAGACCCAGTACTTC.

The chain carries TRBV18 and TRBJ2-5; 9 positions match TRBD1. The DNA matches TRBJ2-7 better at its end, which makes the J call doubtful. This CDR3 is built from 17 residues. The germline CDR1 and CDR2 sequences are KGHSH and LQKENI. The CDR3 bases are TGTGCCAGCTCACCAAAAAACGCCCCGGGACAGGGATTCGAGCAGTACTTC. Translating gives CASSPKNAPGQGFEQYF.

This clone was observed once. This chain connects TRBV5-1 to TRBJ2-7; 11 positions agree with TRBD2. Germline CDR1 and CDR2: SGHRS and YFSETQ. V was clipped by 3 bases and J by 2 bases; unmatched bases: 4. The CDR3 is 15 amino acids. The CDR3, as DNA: TGCGCCAGCAGCTCGGGACTAGCGGTGACCTACGAGCAGTACTTC. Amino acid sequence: CASSSGLAVTYEQYF.

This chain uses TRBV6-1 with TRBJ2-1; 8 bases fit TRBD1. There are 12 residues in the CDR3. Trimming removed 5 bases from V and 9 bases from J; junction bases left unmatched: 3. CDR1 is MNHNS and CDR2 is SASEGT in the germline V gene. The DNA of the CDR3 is TGTGCCAGCAGTCCGACAGGGGTTGAGCAGTTCTTC. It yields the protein CASSPTGVEQFF.

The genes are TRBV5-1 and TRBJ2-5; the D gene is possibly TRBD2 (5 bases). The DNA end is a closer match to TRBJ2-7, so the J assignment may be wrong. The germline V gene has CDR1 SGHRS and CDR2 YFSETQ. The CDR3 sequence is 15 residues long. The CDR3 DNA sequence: TGCGCCAGCAGCTTGGCCGGGGTGGGGTCCTACGAGCAGTACTTC. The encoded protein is CASSLAGVGSYEQYF.

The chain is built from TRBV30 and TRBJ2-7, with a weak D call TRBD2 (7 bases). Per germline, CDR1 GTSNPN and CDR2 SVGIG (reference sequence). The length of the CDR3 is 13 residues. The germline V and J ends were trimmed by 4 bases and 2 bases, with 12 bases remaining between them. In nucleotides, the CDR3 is TGTGCCTGGATGGGGGGGCCCACCTACGAGCAGTACTTC. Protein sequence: CAWMGGPTYEQYF.

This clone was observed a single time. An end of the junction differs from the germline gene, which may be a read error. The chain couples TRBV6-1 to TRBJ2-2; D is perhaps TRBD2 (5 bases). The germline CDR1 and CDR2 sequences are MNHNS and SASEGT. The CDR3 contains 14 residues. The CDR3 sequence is CASSEQSGWYFPLF. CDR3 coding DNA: TGTGCCAGCAGTGAACAATCGGGGTGGTACTTCCCGCTTTTT.

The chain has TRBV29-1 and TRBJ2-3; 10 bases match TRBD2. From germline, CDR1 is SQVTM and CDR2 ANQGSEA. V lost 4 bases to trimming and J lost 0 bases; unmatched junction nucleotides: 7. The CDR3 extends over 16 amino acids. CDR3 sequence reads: CSVVAGGGLSTDTQYF. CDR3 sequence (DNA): TGCAGCGTTGTAGCGGGGGGTGGGCTAAGCACAGATACGCAGTATTTT.

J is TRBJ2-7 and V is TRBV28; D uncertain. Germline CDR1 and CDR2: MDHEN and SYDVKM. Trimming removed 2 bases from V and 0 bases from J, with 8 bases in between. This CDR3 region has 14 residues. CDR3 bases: TGTGCCAGCAGTTTACAGGTGCTCTCCTACGAGCAGTACTTC. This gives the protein CASSLQVLSYEQYF.

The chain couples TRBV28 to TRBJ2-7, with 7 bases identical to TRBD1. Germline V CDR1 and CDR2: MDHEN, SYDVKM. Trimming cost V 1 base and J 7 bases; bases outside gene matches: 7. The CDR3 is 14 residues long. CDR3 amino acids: CASSLSAAGGEQYF. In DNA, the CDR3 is TGTGCCAGCAGTTTATCGGCGGCAGGGGGTGAGCAGTACTTC.

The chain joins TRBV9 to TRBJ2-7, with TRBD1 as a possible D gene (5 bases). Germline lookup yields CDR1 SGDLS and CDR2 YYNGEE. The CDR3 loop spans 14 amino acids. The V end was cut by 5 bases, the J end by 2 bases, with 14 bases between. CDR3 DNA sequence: TGTGCCAGCAGTCCCAGGGCTTGGGCCTACGAGCAGTACTTC. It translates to CASSPRAWAYEQYF.

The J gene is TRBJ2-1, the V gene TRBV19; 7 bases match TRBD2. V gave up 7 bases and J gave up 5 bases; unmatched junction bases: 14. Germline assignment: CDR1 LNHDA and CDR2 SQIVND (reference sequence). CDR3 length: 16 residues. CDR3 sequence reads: CASTSRGRVGNNEQFF. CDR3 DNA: TGTGCCAGTACCTCCCGGGGGAGGGTGGGTAACAATGAGCAGTTCTTC.

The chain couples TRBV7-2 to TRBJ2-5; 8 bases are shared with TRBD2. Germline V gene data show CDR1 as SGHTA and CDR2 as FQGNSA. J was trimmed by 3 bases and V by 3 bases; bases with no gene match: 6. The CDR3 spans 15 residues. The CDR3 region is CASSFGGLGEETQYF. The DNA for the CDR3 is TGTGCCAGCAGCTTTGGGGGACTAGGGGAAGAGACCCAGTACTTC.

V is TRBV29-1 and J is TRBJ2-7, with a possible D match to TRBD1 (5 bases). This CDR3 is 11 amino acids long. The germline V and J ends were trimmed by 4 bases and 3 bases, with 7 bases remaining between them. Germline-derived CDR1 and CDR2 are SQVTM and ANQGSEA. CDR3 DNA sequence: TGCAGCGTTGGACAGAGCTACGAGCAGTACTTC. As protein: CSVGQSYEQYF.

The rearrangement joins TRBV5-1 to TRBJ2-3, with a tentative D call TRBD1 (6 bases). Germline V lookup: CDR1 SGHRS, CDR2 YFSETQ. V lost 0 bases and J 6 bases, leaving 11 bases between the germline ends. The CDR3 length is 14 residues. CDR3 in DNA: TGCGCCAGCAGCTTGGGAGGGGGTCTGGATACGCAGTATTTT. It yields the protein CASSLGGGLDTQYF.

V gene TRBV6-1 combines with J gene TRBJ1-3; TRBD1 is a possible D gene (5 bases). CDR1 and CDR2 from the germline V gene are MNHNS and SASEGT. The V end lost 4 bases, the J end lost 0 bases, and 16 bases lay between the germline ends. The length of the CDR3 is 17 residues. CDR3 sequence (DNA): TGTGCCAGCAGTGTGACTCAGGGTCTCGGCTCTGGAAACACCATATATTTT. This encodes CASSVTQGLGSGNTIYF.

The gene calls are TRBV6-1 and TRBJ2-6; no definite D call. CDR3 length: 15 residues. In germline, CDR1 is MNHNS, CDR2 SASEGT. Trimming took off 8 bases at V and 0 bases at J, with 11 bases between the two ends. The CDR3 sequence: CASSEAVSGANVLTF. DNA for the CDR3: TGTGCCAGCTCCGAGGCCGTCTCTGGGGCCAACGTCCTGACTTTC.

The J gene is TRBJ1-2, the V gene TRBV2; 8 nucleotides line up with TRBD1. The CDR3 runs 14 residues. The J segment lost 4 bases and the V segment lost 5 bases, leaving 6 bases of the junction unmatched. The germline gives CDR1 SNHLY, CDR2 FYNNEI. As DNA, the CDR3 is TGTGCCAGCAGTCGGACAGGGAATGCCTATGGCTACACCTTC. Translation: CASSRTGNAYGYTF.

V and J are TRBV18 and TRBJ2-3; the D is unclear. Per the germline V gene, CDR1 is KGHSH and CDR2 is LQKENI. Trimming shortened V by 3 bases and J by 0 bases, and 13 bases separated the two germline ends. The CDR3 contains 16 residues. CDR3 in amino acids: CASSPQRATSTDTQYF. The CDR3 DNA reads TGTGCCAGCTCACCCCAACGTGCCACTAGCACAGATACGCAGTATTTT.

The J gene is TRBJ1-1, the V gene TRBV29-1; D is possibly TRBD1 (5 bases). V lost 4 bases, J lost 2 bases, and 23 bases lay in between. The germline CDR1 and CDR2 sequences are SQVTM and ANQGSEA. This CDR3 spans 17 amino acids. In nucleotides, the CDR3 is TGCAGCGTTGCATGGTTCCCAGCGCAAGGGGTAAACACTGAAGCTTTCTTT. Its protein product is CSVAWFPAQGVNTEAFF.

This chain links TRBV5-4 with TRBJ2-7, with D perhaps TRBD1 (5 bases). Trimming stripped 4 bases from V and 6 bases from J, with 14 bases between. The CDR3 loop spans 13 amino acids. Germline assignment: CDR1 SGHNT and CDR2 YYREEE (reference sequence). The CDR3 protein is CASSTQGYLEQYF. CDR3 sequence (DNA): TGTGCCAGCAGCACTCAGGGCTATCTCGAGCAGTACTTC.